These 5 T cell receptor beta chains were sequenced from one sample in a study of vaccination effects on CD4 cells after COVID-19. Libraries were prepared by immunoSEQ multiplex PCR; TCRdb keeps only in-frame clonotypes and omits some of them. The table records around 66,000 clones, 74% of them present only once. Following culture for ten to eleven days, CD4+ T cells were isolated. Two-dose BNT162b2 or mRNA-1273 vaccination was given to participants. These receptors are not linked to any known antigen. Sample: CD4+ T cells from PBMCs cultured without peptide, taken after COVID-19 vaccination. The receptors were gathered from a human donor who received a COVID-19 vaccine.

The CDR3 loop reads CASSPQPETQYF. As DNA, the CDR3 is TGTGCCAGCAGCCCCCAACCGGAGACCCAGTACTTC. The genes are TRBV7-8 and TRBJ2-5; D is undetermined. This CDR3 comprises 12 residues. Germline CDR1 SGHVS, CDR2 FQNEAQ. V lost 5 bases and J lost 5, with 9 bases in between.

The chain combines TRBV7-9 with TRBJ1-3; 8 positions match TRBD1. Germline V gives CDR1 SEHNR, CDR2 FQNEAQ (reference sequence). V shed 1 base, J shed 4 bases, and the junction held 3 bases outside the gene matches. The CDR3 has 15 amino acids. The DNA for the CDR3 is TGTGCCAGCAGCTTAGGGACAGGGAACGGAAACACCATATATTTT. Translated: CASSLGTGNGNTIYF.

The count of this clone is one. This chain uses TRBV12-3 or TRBV12-4 with TRBJ1-3; no reliable D call. The V and J ends lost 6 bases and 9 bases respectively, with 15 bases between them. The CDR3 sequence is 13 residues long. CDR3 protein: CASRLADRTTIYF. In DNA, the CDR3 is TGTGCCAGCAGACTCGCCGACCGGACCACCATATATTTT.

In its sample, this clone was seen once. V gene TRBV28 combines with J gene TRBJ1-3; the D is unclear. The CDR3 is made up of 15 amino acids. Germline CDR1 is MDHEN and CDR2 is SYDVKM. V was clipped by 3 bases and J by 3 bases, with 12 bases between them. The CDR3 spells CASSFEGSYGNTIYF. The CDR3 DNA is TGTGCCAGCAGTTTTGAGGGATCGTATGGAAACACCATATATTTT. The full variable domain, in which reference TRBV28 and TRBJ1-3 provide the parts outside the CDR3, is DVKVTQSSRYLVKRTGEKVFLECVQDMDHENMFWYRQDPGLGLRLIYFSYDVKMKEKGDIPEGYSVSREKKERFSLILESASTNQTSMYLCASSFEGSYGNTIYFGEGSWLTVV.

This clone was observed a few times. The rearrangement uses TRBV27 and TRBJ1-1; no reliable D call. The germline V and J ends were trimmed by 0 bases and 0 bases, with 5 bases remaining between them. CDR3 length equals 14 residues. The germline gives CDR1 MNHEY, CDR2 SMNVEV (reference sequence). CDR3 loop: CASSLSAVNTEAFF. The CDR3 DNA sequence: TGTGCCAGCAGTTTATCTGCGGTGAACACTGAAGCTTTCTTT.